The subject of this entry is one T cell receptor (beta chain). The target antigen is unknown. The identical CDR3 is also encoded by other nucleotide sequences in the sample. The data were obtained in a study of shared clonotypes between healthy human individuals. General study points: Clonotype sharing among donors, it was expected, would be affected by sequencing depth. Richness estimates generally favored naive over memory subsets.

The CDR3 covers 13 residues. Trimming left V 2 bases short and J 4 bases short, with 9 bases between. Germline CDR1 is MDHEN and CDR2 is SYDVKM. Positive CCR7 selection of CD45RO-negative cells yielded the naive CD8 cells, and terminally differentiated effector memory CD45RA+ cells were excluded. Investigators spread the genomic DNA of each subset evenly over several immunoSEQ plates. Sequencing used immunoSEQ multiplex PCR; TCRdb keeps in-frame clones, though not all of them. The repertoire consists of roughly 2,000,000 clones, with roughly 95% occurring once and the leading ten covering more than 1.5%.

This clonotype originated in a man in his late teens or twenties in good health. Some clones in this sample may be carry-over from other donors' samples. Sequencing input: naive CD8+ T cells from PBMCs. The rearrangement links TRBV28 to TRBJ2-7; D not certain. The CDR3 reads CASSLGQLYEQYF. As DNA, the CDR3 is TGTGCCAGCAGTTTAGGCCAGCTGTACGAGCAGTACTTC.